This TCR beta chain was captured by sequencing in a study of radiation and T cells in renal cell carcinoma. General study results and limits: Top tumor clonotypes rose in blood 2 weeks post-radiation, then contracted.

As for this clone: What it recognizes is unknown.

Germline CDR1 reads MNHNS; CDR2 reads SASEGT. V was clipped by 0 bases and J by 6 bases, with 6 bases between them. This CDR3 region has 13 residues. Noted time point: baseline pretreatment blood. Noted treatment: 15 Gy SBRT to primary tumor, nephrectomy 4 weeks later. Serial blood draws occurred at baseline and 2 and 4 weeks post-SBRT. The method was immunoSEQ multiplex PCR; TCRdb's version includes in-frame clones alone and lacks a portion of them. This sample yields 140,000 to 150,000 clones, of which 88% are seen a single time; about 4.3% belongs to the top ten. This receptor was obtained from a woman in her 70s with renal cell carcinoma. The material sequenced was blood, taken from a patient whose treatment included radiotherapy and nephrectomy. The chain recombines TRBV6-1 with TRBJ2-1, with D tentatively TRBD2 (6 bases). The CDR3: CASSEARGNEQFF. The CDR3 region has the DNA TGTGCCAGCAGTGAAGCGCGGGGCAATGAGCAGTTCTTC.